This TCR beta chain came from a study of lymphopenia after photon versus proton radiotherapy. The V end lost 1 base, the J end lost 2 bases, and 8 bases lay between the germline ends. This CDR3 has 14 amino acids. CDR1 LNHNV and CDR2 YYDKDF come from the germline V gene (reference sequence). Notes on this clone: As yet, its antigen is unknown.

Produced via immunoSEQ multiplex PCR; TCRdb's table is partial and in-frame only. Among roughly 58,000 clones, around 87% were seen once, and the ten largest hold about 13%. General study results and limits: Larger post-nadir TCR diversity loss correlated inversely with survival in deceased patients. After the lymphocyte nadir, photon-treated repertoires showed oligoclonal expansion, especially of CD8+ Temra cells. Photon-treated patients lost naive T cells and TCR diversity; proton-treated stayed stable.

Source: peripheral blood, taken from a patient treated with proton-based radiotherapy. This chain links TRBV15 with TRBJ1-2; a weak D match, TRBD1 (5 bases). This clonotype originated in a man older than 75 with esophageal cancer. CDR3 loop: CATSRGRENYGYTF. In DNA form, the CDR3 reads TGTGCCACCAGCAGAGGCAGGGAAAACTATGGCTACACCTTC.